This T cell receptor (beta chain) was sequenced in a study of cytomegalovirus exposure and HLA in healthy donors. About the research overall: In an earlier analysis, almost 120 million unique TCR beta sequences were found from some 170 million T cells.

A multiplex PCR was run with 60 Vbeta primers and 13 Jbeta primers. Assay: immunoSEQ multiplex PCR; the TCRdb copy retains only in-frame clones and omits some. Counted here are about 140,000 clones, around 86% occurring once; the ten biggest clones make up roughly 7.8%. Trimming cost V 6 bases and J 2 bases, with 7 bases left between them. CDR3 length: 11 amino acids. Per germline, CDR1 DFQATT and CDR2 SNEGSKA (reference sequence). The source is a woman aged 50 to 60 in good health and CMV-seropositive. What was sequenced was PBMCs. The chain links TRBV20-1 to TRBJ1-2; D not certain. The CDR3 DNA follows: TGCAGTGCGGTAGCCAACTATGGCTACACCTTC. Translating it yields CSAVANYGYTF.